A single sample gave rise to the 31 T cell receptor beta chains below, sequenced in a study of cytomegalovirus exposure and HLA in healthy donors. PCR amplification relied on 60 Vbeta primers (plus 13 Jbeta primers). Assay: immunoSEQ multiplex PCR; the TCRdb copy retains only in-frame clones and omits some. This table holds some 82,000 clones. Sequenced sample: PBMCs. The receptors were gathered from a woman in her thirties in good health and CMV-seronegative.

The CDR3 region is CASSLLTLAEDDEQFF. For the CDR3, the DNA is TGTGCCAGCAGCCTCCTAACACTAGCGGAAGACGATGAGCAGTTCTTC. The gene calls are TRBV28 and TRBJ2-1, with 8 nucleotides matching TRBD2. This CDR3 has 16 residues. Germline V gene data show CDR1 as MDHEN and CDR2 as SYDVKM. J was trimmed by 8 bases and V by 6 bases; bases with no gene match: 15. Together with reference TRBV28 and TRBJ2-1, the CDR3 gives the full variable domain: DVKVTQSSRYLVKRTGEKVFLECVQDMDHENMFWYRQDPGLGLRLIYFSYDVKMKEKGDIPEGYSVSREKKERFSLILESASTNQTSMYLCASSLLTLAEDDEQFFGPGTRLTVL.

The rearrangement joins TRBV6-6 to TRBJ1-2; 9 positions match TRBD1. Trimming cost V 2 bases and J 7 bases; bases outside gene matches: 5. The CDR3 loop spans 14 amino acids. The germline CDR1 and CDR2 sequences are MNHNY and SVGAGI (reference sequence). CDR3 sequence (DNA): TGTGCCAGCAGTTACATGGGGACAGGGACTGGCTACACCTTC. Translation gives CASSYMGTGTGYTF.

In DNA, the CDR3 is TGTGCCAGCAGCTTAGGTAGCGGCCTTTTCTACGAGCAGTACTTC. This codes for CASSLGSGLFYEQYF. The chain has TRBV7-9 and TRBJ2-7; TRBD2 might be the D (6 bases). This CDR3 contains 15 residues. Germline V gene lookup returns CDR1 SEHNR and CDR2 FQNEAQ (reference sequence). Trimming left V 1 base short and J 3 bases short, with 13 bases between.

The chain employs TRBV7-9 and TRBJ2-1; possibly TRBD1 for D (6 bases). Germline CDR1 is SEHNR and CDR2 is FQNEAQ (reference sequence). The CDR3 is 13 residues long. Trimming pared 6 bases from V and 7 bases from J, leaving 13 bases between. The CDR3 nucleotides are TGTGCCAGCAGTCCCGGACAGACGAATGAGCAGTTCTTC. Protein sequence: CASSPGQTNEQFF.

The chain combines TRBV7-9 with TRBJ2-1; the match to TRBD2 covers 9 bases. CDR3 length equals 16 residues. V was clipped by 1 base and J by 5 bases; unmatched bases: 6. Per germline, CDR1 SEHNR and CDR2 FQNEAQ (reference sequence). The CDR3 DNA follows: TGTGCCAGCAGCTTAGTTAGCGGGAGTATGGACAATGAGCAGTTCTTC. Its protein product is CASSLVSGSMDNEQFF.

As DNA, the CDR3 is TGCGCCAGCAGCTTGGCGGGGCAGGGGGCCGGAAACACCATATATTTT. Protein product: CASSLAGQGAGNTIYF. The genes are TRBV5-1 and TRBJ1-3, with 8 positions matching TRBD1. Germline V CDR1 and CDR2: SGHRS, YFSETQ. The CDR3 length is 16 residues. The ends lost 0 bases at V and 4 bases at J; junction bases unmatched: 6.

The genes are TRBV7-9 and TRBJ2-1; 14 bases map to TRBD2. CDR1 and CDR2 (germline): SEHNR, FQNEAQ (reference sequence). CDR3 length equals 14 residues. Losses at the gene ends were 5 bases for V and 9 bases for J; bases not matched to a gene: 3. Written as DNA, the CDR3 is TGTGCCAGCAGCCTCGGACTAGCGGGAGGTGAGCAGTTCTTC. Protein: CASSLGLAGGEQFF.

The chain has TRBV6-7 and TRBJ1-1; no clear D gene. TRBV6-7 is an ORF, and what it does is uncertain. Trimming shortened V by 6 bases and J by 1 base, and 21 bases separated the two germline ends. The CDR3 totals 17 residues. The CDR3 bases are TGTGCCAGCAGAATACGCTGGCCCTGGGCGGGGAACACTGAAGCTTTCTTT. Translated, it gives CASRIRWPWAGNTEAFF.

This chain connects TRBV2 to TRBJ2-7; D perhaps matches TRBD2 (5 bases). CDR1 and CDR2 from the germline V gene are SNHLY and FYNNEI. This CDR3 comprises 12 residues. V was pared by 6 bases and J by 3 bases, with 9 bases between. In DNA form, the CDR3 reads TGTGCCAGCAGCCCCGGGGACTACGAGCAGTACTTC. Translation: CASSPGDYEQYF.

This chain uses TRBV9 with TRBJ1-1, with 9 bases lining up with TRBD1. This CDR3 contains 14 residues. CDR1 SGDLS and CDR2 YYNGEE come from the germline V gene. With 2 bases clipped from V and 4 bases from J, the junction kept 3 bases outside the gene matches. Here the CDR3 reads CASSVGTGPTEAFF. The CDR3 DNA reads as TGTGCCAGCAGCGTGGGGACAGGGCCCACTGAAGCTTTCTTT.

The chain combines TRBV5-6 with TRBJ2-5; D may be TRBD1 (6 bases). The CDR3 sequence is 14 residues long. Germline CDR1 and CDR2: SGHDT and YYEEEE. The V and J ends lost 4 bases and 4 bases respectively, with 14 bases between them. The CDR3 coding sequence is TGTGCCAGCAGCCGGACAGTAGGCTCAGAGACCCAGTACTTC. Amino acids: CASSRTVGSETQYF.

V and J are TRBV30 and TRBJ1-5, with 8 bases lining up with TRBD1. The CDR3 covers 14 residues. Germline V CDR1 and CDR2: GTSNPN, SVGIG (reference sequence). J was trimmed by 4 bases and V by 3 bases; bases with no gene match: 5. The CDR3 DNA reads as TGTGCCTGGAGCCAAACAGGGGGTAATCAGCCCCAGCATTTT. This codes for CAWSQTGGNQPQHF.

This chain joins TRBV6-1 and TRBJ2-1; 7 bases line up with TRBD1. Germline-derived CDR1 and CDR2 are MNHNS and SASEGT. This CDR3 comprises 15 residues. Germline trimming cut 4 bases from V and 2 bases from J; bases unmatched to any gene: 5. CDR3 bases: TGTGCCAGCAGTGCTAGGACAGGAACCTACAATGAGCAGTTCTTC. It translates to CASSARTGTYNEQFF.

This sequence joins TRBV18 and TRBJ2-3; 8 nucleotides agree with TRBD1. CDR1 is KGHSH, CDR2 LQKENI, per germline. V lost 4 bases, J lost 8 bases, and 14 bases stayed unmatched. This CDR3 has 16 amino acids. CDR3 in DNA: TGTGCCAGCTCACGCCCCCAGGACAGGGTTCAGGGTACGCAGTATTTT. Amino acids: CASSRPQDRVQGTQYF.

The chain has TRBV28 and TRBJ2-7, with a tentative D call TRBD1 (6 bases). Trimming pared 3 bases from V and 3 bases from J, leaving 9 bases between. Germline CDR1 reads MDHEN; CDR2 reads SYDVKM. CDR3 size: 13 residues. DNA for the CDR3: TGTGCCAGCAGTTTGGGGACATTCTACGAGCAGTACTTC. It yields the protein CASSLGTFYEQYF.

The chain recombines TRBV19 with TRBJ1-1; D possibly corresponds to TRBD1 (6 bases). CDR1 and CDR2 from the germline V gene are LNHDA and SQIVND (reference sequence). With 5 bases removed from V and 4 bases from J, the gap between germline ends came to 20 bases. The CDR3 loop spans 16 amino acids. CDR3 sequence: CASSPTWTASATEAFF. The CDR3 DNA reads TGTGCCAGTAGTCCAACCTGGACAGCTTCCGCCACTGAAGCTTTCTTT. The whole variable domain, filled in from reference TRBV19 and TRBJ1-1, reads DGGITQSPKYLFRKEGQNVTLSCEQNLNHDAMYWYRQDPGQGLRLIYYSQIVNDFQKGDIAEGYSVSREKKESFPLTVTSAQKNPTAFYLCASSPTWTASATEAFFGQGTRLTVV.

CDR3 residues: CASSWDRTDYGYTF. Here the CDR3 DNA reads TGCGCCAGCAGCTGGGACAGAACAGACTATGGCTACACCTTC. The V and J genes are TRBV5-1 and TRBJ1-2; 7 bases agree with TRBD1. CDR1 is SGHRS and CDR2 is YFSETQ in the germline V gene. This CDR3 has 14 amino acids. J lost 3 bases, V lost 3 bases, and 5 bases had no gene match. The whole variable domain, filled in from reference TRBV5-1 and TRBJ1-2, reads KAGVTQTPRYLIKTRGQQVTLSCSPISGHRSVSWYQQTPGQGLQFLFEYFSETQRNKGNFPGRFSGRQFSNSRSEMNVSTLELGDSALYLCASSWDRTDYGYTFGSGTRLTVV.

J is TRBJ2-1 and V is TRBV29-1; 15 positions agree with TRBD2. V was clipped by 5 bases and J by 8 bases; unmatched bases: 4. CDR3 length equals 14 residues. Germline V gene sequence: CDR1 SQVTM, CDR2 ANQGSEA. The DNA for the CDR3 is TGCAGCGTTTGGACTAGCGGGAGGGCCCATGAGCAGTTCTTC. This sequence encodes CSVWTSGRAHEQFF.

The chain joins TRBV19 to TRBJ2-1; 8 nucleotides match TRBD2. Germline CDR1 LNHDA, CDR2 SQIVND (reference sequence). With 5 bases clipped from V and 7 bases from J, the junction kept 13 bases outside the gene matches. This CDR3 has 16 amino acids. CDR3 residues: CASSVGGVSVANEQFF. The DNA of the CDR3 is TGTGCCAGTAGTGTCGGGGGGGTGTCAGTGGCGAATGAGCAGTTCTTC.

J is TRBJ2-7 and V is TRBV6-1, with D perhaps matching TRBD2 (5 bases). The V end lost 8 bases, the J end lost 1 base, and 15 bases lay between the germline ends. The CDR3 is made up of 14 amino acids. Looked up from germline, CDR1 is MNHNS and CDR2 is SASEGT. The CDR3 reads CASEWRSGSYEQYF. In DNA form, the CDR3 reads TGTGCCAGCGAGTGGCGGAGCGGTTCCTACGAGCAGTACTTC.

The rearrangement joins TRBV7-2 to TRBJ2-1; maybe TRBD2 (6 bases). Germline CDR1 reads SGHTA; CDR2 reads FQGNSA. Trimming took 1 base from V and 4 from J, leaving 11 bases between them. The CDR3 is 15 amino acids. The CDR3 region has the DNA TGTGCCAGCAGCTTAGGGCCAGGGACTTACAATGAGCAGTTCTTC. Translated: CASSLGPGTYNEQFF.

CDR3 sequence (DNA): TGTGCCAGCAGTTACCGAGGGGGGGACTACGAGCAGTACTTC. This codes for CASSYRGGDYEQYF. This chain joins TRBV6-5 and TRBJ2-7, with D tentatively TRBD2 (7 bases). This CDR3 spans 14 amino acids. V was pared by 2 bases and J by 3 bases, with 11 bases between. Germline V lookup: CDR1 MNHEY, CDR2 SVGAGI.

V gene TRBV5-5 combines with J gene TRBJ1-2; 8 positions match TRBD1. The germline V gene has CDR1 SGHKS and CDR2 YYEKEE (reference sequence). V lost 3 bases and J lost 4; bases outside the gene matches: 5. The CDR3 loop spans 14 amino acids. The CDR3 DNA follows: TGTGCCAGCAGCTCGACAGGGGAACGCTATGGCTACACCTTC. It specifies CASSSTGERYGYTF. Complete variable domain (other parts from reference TRBV5-5 and TRBJ1-2): DAGVTQSPTHLIKTRGQQVTLRCSPISGHKSVSWYQQVLGQGPQFIFQYYEKEERGRGNFPDRFSARQFPNYSSELNVNALLLGDSALYLCASSSTGERYGYTFGSGTRLTVV.

This chain joins TRBV19 and TRBJ2-7; 8 bases are shared with TRBD1. The junction had 15 bases not matched to a gene; V was cut back by 3 bases and J by 2 bases. The CDR3 spans 18 residues. From germline, CDR1 is LNHDA and CDR2 SQIVND (reference sequence). The DNA for the CDR3 is TGTGCCAGTAGTATCTCGTCAGGGGGCGAAGGCCTTCCCTACGAGCAGTACTTC. Its translation is CASSISSGGEGLPYEQYF.

The chain is built from TRBV5-8 and TRBJ1-2, with TRBD1 matching over 9 bases. Germline CDR1 and CDR2: SGHTS and YDEGEE. J gave up 4 bases and V 3 bases, and 10 bases lay outside the gene matches. This CDR3 is 16 amino acids long. CDR3 sequence: CASSSRRQGVGYGYTF. CDR3 nucleotide sequence: TGTGCCAGCAGCTCCCGCCGACAGGGGGTTGGCTATGGCTACACCTTC. Drawing the rest from reference TRBV5-8 and TRBJ1-2, the complete variable domain is EAGVTQSPTHLIKTRGQQATLRCSPISGHTSVYWYQQALGLGLQFLLWYDEGEERNRGNFPPRFSGRQFPNYSSELNVNALELEDSALYLCASSSRRQGVGYGYTFGSGTRLTVV.

The gene calls are TRBV20-1 and TRBJ2-7; D is possibly TRBD2 (5 bases). This CDR3 has 11 amino acids. Looked up from germline, CDR1 is DFQATT and CDR2 is SNEGSKA (reference sequence). V dropped 4 bases and J dropped 6 bases, with 10 bases sitting between them. This CDR3 reads CSAKLVAEQYF. As DNA, the CDR3 is TGCAGTGCTAAACTAGTTGCCGAGCAGTACTTC.

The genes are TRBV4-1 and TRBJ1-3; a weak D match, TRBD1 (5 bases). CDR1 and CDR2 from the germline V gene are MGHRA and YSYEKL. The germline V and J ends were trimmed by 0 bases and 2 bases, with 8 bases remaining between them. This CDR3 comprises 15 residues. The CDR3 sequence is CASSQEGDAGNTIYF. The CDR3 nucleotides read TGCGCCAGCAGCCAAGAAGGGGATGCTGGAAACACCATATATTTT.

CDR3 in DNA: TGTGCCAGCAGCAATTTCGACAGGATACCCTACGAGCAGTACTTC. Translation gives CASSNFDRIPYEQYF. This chain uses TRBV27 with TRBJ2-7; a weak D match, TRBD1 (6 bases). The V end lost 6 bases, the J end lost 2 bases, and 17 bases lay between the germline ends. CDR1 and CDR2 (germline): MNHEY, SMNVEV (reference sequence). The CDR3 is 15 amino acids.

V and J are TRBV2 and TRBJ2-3; 15 nucleotides agree with TRBD2. Per germline, CDR1 SNHLY and CDR2 FYNNEI. The CDR3 is 17 residues long. The V gene end was trimmed by 4 bases and the J gene end by 6 bases; junction bases not matched to a gene: 8. CDR3 amino acids: CASSGGTSGRIPDTQYF. DNA of the CDR3: TGTGCCAGCAGTGGAGGGACTAGCGGGAGGATCCCGGATACGCAGTATTTT.

The chain links TRBV4-1 to TRBJ2-1; D possibly corresponds to TRBD1 (6 bases). Trimming shortened V by 1 base and J by 5 bases, and 12 bases separated the two germline ends. The CDR3 spans 15 residues. CDR1 MGHRA and CDR2 YSYEKL come from the germline V gene. The CDR3 DNA follows: TGCGCCAGCAGCCAAGCAGGGGACATTGACAATGAGCAGTTCTTC. This translates into CASSQAGDIDNEQFF.

The chain combines TRBV11-2 with TRBJ2-2, with D maybe TRBD1 (6 bases). The germline gives CDR1 SGHAT, CDR2 FQNNGV. V was cut by 5 bases and J by 2 bases, with 12 bases left in between. The CDR3 consists of 15 residues. DNA of the CDR3: TGTGCCAGCAGCATCGGACAGCGAAACACCGGGGAGCTGTTTTTT. Translation: CASSIGQRNTGELFF.